This TCR beta chain was identified during a study of T cells in Graves' hyperthyroidism and ophthalmopathy. Whole-study findings and limits: The model's output predicted ophthalmopathy at a median of about 6.5 months prior to onset.

The CDR3 runs to 13 residues. The germline CDR1 and CDR2 sequences are MNHEY and SMNVEV (reference sequence). V lost 2 bases, J lost 10 bases, and 12 bases lay in between. Ophthalmopathy patients had moderate-to-severe active disease, CAS ≥3, NOSPECS ≥4, and disease duration under 3 months. Exclusions: uncontrolled infection, other autoimmune disease, pregnancy, lactation. The PBMCs were sourced from fresh peripheral blood (more than 9 ml). Amplified TCR beta CDR3 regions derived from RNA transcripts. Primed by the HTBI set, a first-round RT-PCR was run on the TCR CDR3. TCRdb redid the calling of the multiplex PCR reads with MiXCR, one entry per CDR3 protein. The data show approximately 620,000 distinct CDR3 sequences, with about a sixth seen just once and roughly 3.4% held by the top ten. In its sample, this clonotype was seen a few times. What it binds is not known.

The chain uses TRBV27 and TRBJ2-1, with a possible D match to TRBD1 (5 bases). This TCR came from a woman between 40 and 50 years old with Graves' ophthalmopathy. The sample taken for sequencing was blood. CDR3 residues: CASSLSRDSEQFF. The CDR3 bases are TGTGCCAGCAGTTTAAGCAGGGATTCGGAGCAGTTCTTC.